This T cell receptor (beta chain) is from a study of regulatory T cells in long-lasting Graves disease. The time point denotes: newly diagnosed GD, antithyroid drugs for less than 3 months. Following extraction of RNA from PBMCs, that RNA was used to make the TCR library. Through Arm-PCR of CDR3 regions and iRepertoire HTBI primers, TCR beta libraries were built. TCRdb re-derived calls from the multiplex PCR reads in MiXCR, one entry per CDR3 protein. The table has 450,000 to 500,000 distinct CDR3 sequences, 15% to 20% seen once. Trimming cost V 1 base and J 6 bases, with 12 bases left between them. CDR3 length: 14 amino acids. Germline V gene data show CDR1 as SGHRS and CDR2 as YFSETQ. These data also featured in a second study, about T cells in Graves' hyperthyroidism and ophthalmopathy.

The source material was peripheral blood mononuclear cells (PBMCs), sampled at new diagnosis, from a patient treated with antithyroid drugs. The genes are TRBV5-1 and TRBJ2-3; TRBD2 might be the D (6 bases). This receptor was obtained from a man aged 35-49 years with Graves disease. The CDR3: CASSLLTEGDTQYF. The CDR3 DNA is TGCGCCAGCAGCTTGTTAACGGAGGGGGATACGCAGTATTTT.